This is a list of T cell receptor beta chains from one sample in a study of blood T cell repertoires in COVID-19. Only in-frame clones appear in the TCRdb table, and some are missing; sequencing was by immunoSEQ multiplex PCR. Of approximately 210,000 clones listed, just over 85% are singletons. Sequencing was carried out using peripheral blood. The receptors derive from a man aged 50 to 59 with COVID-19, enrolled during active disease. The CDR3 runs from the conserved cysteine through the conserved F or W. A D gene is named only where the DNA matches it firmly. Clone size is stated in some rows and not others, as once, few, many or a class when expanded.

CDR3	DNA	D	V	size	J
CASSLWASGGAANEQFF	TGTGCCAGCAGTTTATGGGCTAGCGGGGGGGCCGCTAATGAGCAGTTCTTC	TRBD2	TRBV28	-	TRBJ2-1
CASSLGDRDNEKLFF	TGTGCCAGCAGCTTAGGGGACAGGGATAATGAAAAACTGTTTTTT	TRBD1	TRBV7-8	-	TRBJ1-4
CASSVTGRGTEAFF	TGTGCCAGCAGCGTGACAGGTCGGGGAACTGAAGCTTTCTTT	-	TRBV9	-	TRBJ1-1
CASSSSGTNTDTQYF	TGTGCCAGCAGTTCTAGCGGGACAAACACAGATACGCAGTATTTT	TRBD2	TRBV28	-	TRBJ2-3
CASSLTGMVNSPLHF	TGTGCCAGCAGCCTCACAGGGATGGTCAATTCACCCCTCCACTTT	-	TRBV7-3	-	TRBJ1-6
CASSFGQGRHEQYF	TGTGCCAGCAGTTTCGGACAGGGTCGGCACGAGCAGTACTTC	TRBD1	TRBV28	-	TRBJ2-7
CASSPPGGNEQFF	TGTGCCAGCAGCCCGCCGGGGGGCAATGAGCAGTTCTTC	TRBD2	TRBV9	-	TRBJ2-1
CASSLSGGSNQPQHF	TGTGCCAGCAGTTTATCAGGTGGAAGCAATCAGCCCCAGCATTTT	-	TRBV6-2/TRBV6-3	-	TRBJ1-5
CASYDRGEIENYGYTF	TGTGCCAGCTACGACAGGGGCGAAATTGAAAACTATGGCTACACCTTC	TRBD1	TRBV19	-	TRBJ1-2
CASSLDPGQGSTEAFF	TGTGCCAGCAGCTTAGACCCGGGACAGGGGAGCACTGAAGCTTTCTTT	TRBD1	TRBV7-9	-	TRBJ1-1
CASSRTGQPSYEQYF	TGTGCCAGCTCACGAACGGGACAGCCCTCCTACGAGCAGTACTTC	TRBD1	TRBV18	-	TRBJ2-7
CASSPPGTRGLAGYNEQFF	TGTGCCAGCAGTCCTCCCGGGACACGAGGACTAGCGGGGTACAATGAGCAGTTCTTC	TRBD2	TRBV27	-	TRBJ2-1
CASSLTRDQPQHF	TGTGCCAGCAGTCTCACTAGGGATCAGCCCCAGCATTTT	-	TRBV28	-	TRBJ1-5
CSARGLAGVYEQYF	TGCAGCGCCCGAGGGCTAGCGGGGGTTTACGAGCAGTACTTC	TRBD2	TRBV29-1	-	TRBJ2-7
CASRGTGGNSYNEQFF	TGTGCCAGCAGGGGAACAGGGGGGAACTCCTACAATGAGCAGTTCTTC	TRBD1	TRBV2	-	TRBJ2-1
CASRKGQSSYNEQFF	TGTGCCAGCAGAAAAGGACAGAGCTCCTACAATGAGCAGTTCTTC	-	TRBV28	-	TRBJ2-1
CASSLAGLNYGYTF	TGCGCCAGCAGCTTAGCAGGGTTGAACTATGGCTACACCTTC	-	TRBV5-1	-	TRBJ1-2
CASSEFIADTQYF	TGCGCCAGCAGTGAGTTTATTGCAGATACGCAGTATTTT	-	TRBV10-1	-	TRBJ2-3
CASSQDGWDRAADTQYF	TGTGCCAGCAGCCAAGATGGGTGGGACAGGGCGGCAGATACGCAGTATTTT	TRBD1	TRBV14	-	TRBJ2-3
CASSPGGQGRETQYF	TGTGCCAGCAGTCCAGGCGGTCAGGGTCGTGAGACCCAGTACTTC	-	TRBV28	-	TRBJ2-5
CASPQRGQGTFRELFF	TGTGCCAGCCCCCAGCGGGGACAGGGGACCTTTAGGGAGCTGTTTTTT	TRBD1	TRBV27	-	TRBJ2-2
CASSTGHRSYEQYF	TGTGCCAGCAGCACGGGACACCGGTCCTACGAGCAGTACTTC	-	TRBV11-1	-	TRBJ2-7
CASSLGRATYEQYF	TGTGCCAGCAGCTTAGGCAGGGCCACCTACGAGCAGTACTTC	-	TRBV7-6	-	TRBJ2-7
CASSTDRGQGGYTF	TGTGCCAGTAGTACGGACAGGGGCCAGGGGGGCTACACCTTC	TRBD1	TRBV19	-	TRBJ1-2
CASRGRQGKIYEQYF	TGTGCAAGTCGCGGGCGACAGGGGAAGATCTACGAGCAGTACTTC	-	TRBV12-2	-	TRBJ2-7
CASSPRTGADTQYF	TGTGCCAGCAGCCCGCGGACAGGGGCAGATACGCAGTATTTT	TRBD1	TRBV3-1/TRBV3-2	-	TRBJ2-3
CASSVAGAYQETQYF	TGTGCCAGCAGCGTAGCGGGGGCCTACCAAGAGACCCAGTACTTC	TRBD2	TRBV7-3	-	TRBJ2-5
CASSLSSGNTGELFF	TGTGCCAGCAGCTTATCGTCGGGGAACACCGGGGAGCTGTTTTTT	-	TRBV7-6	-	TRBJ2-2
CASSQESQGEQYF	TGTGCCAGCAGCCAAGAGAGCCAGGGCGAGCAGTACTTC	-	TRBV3-1/TRBV3-2	-	TRBJ2-7
CASSQEGIQGATEAFF	TGTGCCAGCAGCCAAGAAGGTATACAGGGGGCGACTGAAGCTTTCTTT	TRBD1	TRBV3-1/TRBV3-2	few	TRBJ1-1
CASSLIGGGVGQSYEQYF	TGTGCCAGCAGCTTAATCGGGGGGGGAGTAGGACAATCCTACGAGCAGTACTTC	TRBD2	TRBV7-8	-	TRBJ2-7
CASSFLYEQYF	TGTGCCAGCAGTTTTCTTTACGAGCAGTACTTC	-	TRBV28	-	TRBJ2-7
CASSTQGAGPYEQYF	TGTGCCAGCAGTACACAGGGGGCGGGTCCCTACGAGCAGTACTTC	TRBD1	TRBV6-5	-	TRBJ2-7
CAISLRGGGFDTGELFF	TGTGCCATCAGCCTCCGGGGGGGAGGGTTCGACACCGGGGAGCTGTTTTTT	TRBD2	TRBV10-3	-	TRBJ2-2
CASSIGGPDTQYF	TGTGCCAGTAGTATAGGGGGCCCAGATACGCAGTATTTT	-	TRBV19	-	TRBJ2-3
CASSRPGETQYF	TGTGCCAGCAGCCGCCCAGGTGAGACCCAGTACTTC	-	TRBV3-1/TRBV3-2	-	TRBJ2-5
CASSSRTGTGSNQPQHF	TGTGCCAGCAGCTCCAGGACAGGCACGGGTAGCAATCAGCCCCAGCATTTT	TRBD1	TRBV7-8	-	TRBJ1-5
CAWNAGVYNEQFF	TGTGCCTGGAATGCGGGAGTTTACAATGAGCAGTTCTTC	TRBD2	TRBV30	-	TRBJ2-1
CASSWVTGSYEQYF	TGTGCCAGCAGTTGGGTGACAGGGAGCTACGAGCAGTACTTC	TRBD1	TRBV27	-	TRBJ2-7
CSVTGTSGGVDTQYF	TGCAGCGTAACCGGGACTAGCGGAGGGGTAGATACGCAGTATTTT	TRBD2	TRBV29-1	-	TRBJ2-3
CASSASGGASYNEQFF	TGCGCCAGCAGCGCCAGCGGGGGGGCCTCCTACAATGAGCAGTTCTTC	TRBD2	TRBV5-1	-	TRBJ2-1
CASSLSWRELKFF	TGTGCCAGCAGTCTAAGTTGGCGGGAGTTAAAGTTCTTC	TRBD2	TRBV6-5	-	TRBJ2-1
CASSQPTGGGADTQYF	TGTGCCAGCAGCCAACCGACAGGGGGTGGCGCAGATACGCAGTATTTT	TRBD1	TRBV14	-	TRBJ2-3
CASSLEGQGSYNEQFF	TGTGCCAGCAGCTTAGAGGGACAGGGCTCCTACAATGAGCAGTTCTTC	TRBD1	TRBV11-3	few	TRBJ2-1